Following are 15 T cell receptor beta chains from one sample sequenced in a study of tumor and adjacent non-tumor tissue in lung cancer (dated by TCRdb to the late 2010s). To prepare the library, multiplex PCR was applied. The listed sequencing device is Illumina HiSeq 2500. TCRbeta libraries were constructed through three rounds of nested PCR with primers (Table S4) according to protocols modified from ARM-PCR. Clones were called with MiXCR by TCRdb after fastp trimmed the public reads at Q25, and only in-frame beta chains were retained. For every CDR3 protein sequence, its rows merge into one entry that carries the most common genes and DNA. The sample table holds about 68,000 distinct CDR3 sequences, of which just under 60% were seen once. About 19% of the sample comes from the top ten. RNA was isolated from bulk unsorted tissue, and RNA quality was assessed with a NanoDrop ND-1000 and an Agilent 2100.

The sample comprised lung tumor tissue. Source of these receptors: a man aged 45-65 years with non-small cell lung cancer.

A remark on this clonotype: This may stem from a read error, because a much larger clone lies one nucleotide away. V and J are TRBV5-6 and TRBJ2-7; D may match TRBD1 or TRBD2 (6 bases each). Germline V gene data show CDR1 as SGHDT and CDR2 as YYEEEE. Trimming cost V 4 bases and J 7 bases, with 15 bases left between them. The CDR3 length is 13 residues. Here the CDR3 reads CASSPGAREEQYF. The CDR3, as DNA: TGTGCCAGCAGCCCGGGGGCGAGGGAGGAGCAGTACTTC. Filled out from reference TRBV5-6 and TRBJ2-7, the complete variable domain reads DAGVTQSPTHLIKTRGQQVTLRCSPKSGHDTVSWYQQALGQGPQFIFQYYEEEERQRGNFPDRFSGHQFPNYSSELNVNALLLGDSALYLCASSPGAREEQYFGPGTRLTVT.

Note on this clonotype: A much larger clone is a single base away; this may be a read error. The chain joins TRBV29-1 to TRBJ2-7; maybe TRBD1 (6 bases). The length of the CDR3 is 13 residues. Germline V gene lookup returns CDR1 SQVTM and CDR2 ANQGSEA. The ends were cut back, 6 bases at V and 0 bases at J, with 12 bases in the middle. The CDR3, as DNA: TGCAGCGTGCATCGGGACAACTCCTACGAGCAGTACTTC. This sequence encodes CSVHRDNSYEQYF.

This clonotype was recorded many times. The chain is built from TRBV29-1 and TRBJ1-1; 7 bases align to TRBD1. Looked up from germline, CDR1 is SQVTM and CDR2 is ANQGSEA. The CDR3 length is 13 residues. With V trimmed by 6 bases and J by 6 bases, 10 bases remained unmatched. The CDR3 region is CSVDQTGVAEAFF. Here the CDR3 DNA reads TGCAGCGTCGACCAAACAGGGGTCGCTGAAGCTTTCTTT.

As concerns this clonotype: A read error may be the cause here, since a much bigger clone is one base away. No conserved phenylalanine or tryptophan is present at the end of the CDR3, so a read error is the likely explanation. V and J are TRBV28 and TRBJ2-7, with D tentatively TRBD1 (6 bases). Germline CDR1 and CDR2: MDHEN and SYDVKM. The CDR3 is made up of 13 amino acids. Trimming left V 3 bases short and J 5 bases short, with 11 bases between. CDR3 in DNA: TGTGCCAGCAGTTTGTCGACAGGCCACGAGCAGTACTCC. This sequence encodes CASSLSTGHEQYS.

A note on this clonotype: Sequence at one end of the junction differs from germline and may be a read error. The rearrangement joins TRBV11-1 to TRBJ2-2; possible D gene TRBD1, 5 bases. Germline V CDR1 and CDR2: SGHAT, FQDESV (reference sequence). CDR3 size: 14 residues. In DNA form, the CDR3 reads TGTGCCAGCAGTTTCCAGGGTCGGCCCGTGGAGCTGTATTTT. Residues: CASSFQGRPVELYF.

This clonotype was seen more than once but under ten times. The junction shows a germline mismatch at one end, possibly a read error. The chain links TRBV11-3 to TRBJ2-1; 16 nucleotides agree with TRBD2. The CDR3 has 16 amino acids. Germline CDR1 is SGHNT and CDR2 is YENEEA. In DNA, the CDR3 is TGTGCCGGCAGCGCCAGCGGGACTAGCGGGAGGGATGAACAGTTCTTC. It encodes CAGSASGTSGRDEQFF.

This sequence joins TRBV6-5 and TRBJ1-2; D might be TRBD1 (6 bases). Germline V gives CDR1 MNHEY, CDR2 SVGAGI. Trimming took 5 bases from V and 6 from J, leaving 16 bases between them. The CDR3 consists of 14 residues. CDR3 loop: CASSEGGPRDGYTF. The CDR3 region has the DNA TGTGCCAGCAGTGAAGGGGGGCCGAGGGATGGCTACACCTTC.

The chain has TRBV6-5 and TRBJ1-6; D remains ambiguous. Trimming took off 6 bases at V and 8 bases at J, with 8 bases between the two ends. The CDR3 has 12 amino acids. CDR1 is MNHEY, CDR2 SVGAGI, per germline. The CDR3 sequence: CASSTPYSPLHF. DNA for the CDR3: TGTGCCAGCAGCACCCCTTATTCACCCCTCCACTTT.

To note about this clonotype: Sequence at one end of the junction differs from germline and may be a read error. The chain carries TRBV28 and TRBJ2-2; the D gene is possibly TRBD2 (5 bases). Germline CDR1 is MDHEN and CDR2 is SYDVKM. The CDR3 consists of 12 residues. This chain's CDR3 is CASNGFSGELLF. The DNA for the CDR3 is TGTGCCAGCAACGGGTTCTCCGGGGAGCTGCTTTTT.

The table lists this clonotype with a few counts. A much more abundant neighbour one base away suggests this may be a read error. The rearrangement uses TRBV6-5 and TRBJ2-7; 10 bases are a match to TRBD1. The CDR3 contains 15 residues. Germline-derived CDR1 and CDR2 are MNHEY and SVGAGI. The CDR3, as DNA: TGTGCCAACAGTTACGGGACAGGGGCCTCCTACGAGCAGTACTTC. Protein sequence: CANSYGTGASYEQYF.

This clonotype showed up just once. This could be a read error, since a much larger clone is one nucleotide away. The gene calls are TRBV28 and TRBJ2-7; D not certain. CDR3 size: 15 residues. Germline CDR1 MDHEN, CDR2 SYDVKM. The V end lost 5 bases, the J end lost 0 bases, and 14 bases lay between the germline ends. The CDR3 spells CASSPLVTDSYEQYF. In DNA, the CDR3 is TGTGCCAGCAGTCCCCTCGTGACGGACTCCTACGAGCAGTACTTC.

At least ten counts were recorded for this clonotype. The gene calls are TRBV6-5 and TRBJ2-7, with 7 bases aligning to TRBD2. The germline CDR1 and CDR2 sequences are MNHEY and SVGAGI. The CDR3 contains 14 residues. J lost 5 bases, V lost 3 bases, and 7 bases had no gene match. CDR3 in DNA: TGTGCCAGCAGTTATCGACTAGCAGCCCACGAGCAGTACTTC. It specifies CASSYRLAAHEQYF.

This clonotype was counted at least ten times. The CDR3 reads CASSSTSPDTQYF. The DNA for the CDR3 is TGTGCCAGCAGCTCGACTAGCCCAGATACGCAGTATTTT. V gene TRBV12-3 or TRBV12-4 combines with J gene TRBJ2-3; 7 bases match TRBD2. This CDR3 region has 13 residues. V shed 6 bases, J shed 4 bases, and the junction held 4 bases outside the gene matches.

As to this clonotype: At one end, the junction sequence differs from germline, possibly due to a read error. The CDR3 bases are TGCAGAGTTGGAGAGCTCGGTGTGGCCAACGTCCTGACTTTC. Translation gives CRVGELGVANVLTF. The rearrangement joins TRBV29-1 to TRBJ2-6; unclear D gene. This CDR3 contains 14 residues. The germline CDR1 and CDR2 sequences are SQVTM and ANQGSEA. The complete variable domain, with remaining parts taken from reference TRBV29-1 and TRBJ2-6, reads SAVISQKPSRDICQRGTSLTIQCQVDSQVTMMFWYRQQPGQSLTLIATANQGSEATYESGFVIDKFPISRPNLTFSTLTVSNMSPEDSSIYLCRVGELGVANVLTFGAGSRLTVL.

Concerning this clonotype: Likely a read error: the CDR3 ends without its conserved phenylalanine or tryptophan. The chain recombines TRBV5-6 with TRBJ2-7, with a tentative D call TRBD1 (5 bases). Trimming cost V 0 bases and J 3 bases, with 13 bases left between them. CDR1 and CDR2 from the germline V gene are SGHDT and YYEEEE. The CDR3 runs 15 residues. Here the CDR3 DNA reads TGTGCCAGCAGCTTGGACAGGATGCACTACTACGAGCAGTACCTC. It codes for CASSLDRMHYYEQYL.